One sample yielded the 17 T cell receptor beta chains listed below, sequenced in a study of OX40 agonist ivuxolimab in advanced cancers. Assay used: immunoSEQ multiplex PCR; TCRdb lists only in-frame clones, some missing. The sample has roughly 40,000 clones, approximately 84% seen once. This specimen was CD4+ or CD8+ T cells sorted from blood, taken in a trial of the OX40 agonist ivuxolimab. These receptors all stem from an adult with an advanced solid tumor such as melanoma, head and neck, liver or kidney cancer.

This clone is termed medium-sized. The rearrangement links TRBV10-3 to TRBJ2-1; 7 bases are shared with TRBD2. Germline V gene data show CDR1 as ENHRY and CDR2 as SYGVKD. J gave up 0 bases and V 10 bases, and 15 bases lay outside the gene matches. The CDR3 runs to 17 residues. The CDR3 nucleotides read TGTGCCACAAGGGAGGGGTGGTGGCACATCTCCTACAATGAGCAGTTCTTC. Its protein is CATREGWWHISYNEQFF.

The rearrangement joins TRBV4-3 to TRBJ2-4, with 8 bases fitting TRBD1. The ends lost 0 bases at V and 0 bases at J; junction bases unmatched: 4. The CDR3 covers 17 residues. Germline V gene data show CDR1 as LGHNA and CDR2 as YSLEER. This chain's CDR3 is CASSQDQGATAKNIQYF. Written as DNA, the CDR3 is TGCGCCAGCAGCCAAGATCAGGGGGCGACAGCCAAAAACATTCAGTACTTC.

V and J are TRBV19 and TRBJ2-6; the D gene is possibly TRBD1 (5 bases). The CDR3 is 13 residues long. With 10 bases removed from V and 1 base from J, the gap between germline ends came to 8 bases. CDR1 is LNHDA and CDR2 is SQIVND in the germline V gene (reference sequence). The CDR3 sequence: CATQGSGANVLTF. The CDR3 coding sequence is TGTGCCACCCAGGGTTCTGGGGCCAACGTCCTGACTTTC.

The chain carries TRBV7-3 and TRBJ2-7, with D possibly being TRBD1 or TRBD2 (5 bases each). There are 12 residues in the CDR3. Germline-derived CDR1 and CDR2 are SGHTA and FQGTGA. The V gene lost 2 bases and the J gene lost 6 bases, with 8 bases spanning the gap. The CDR3 nucleotides are TGTGCCAGCAGCTTATCAGGGAGCGAGCAGTACTTC. Residues: CASSLSGSEQYF. The full variable domain, with the rest looked up from reference TRBV7-3 and TRBJ2-7, is GAGVSQTPSNKVTEKGKYVELRCDPISGHTALYWYRQSLGQGPEFLIYFQGTGAADDSGLPNDRFFAVRPEGSVSTLKIQRTERGDSAVYLCASSLSGSEQYFGPGTRLTVT.

The chain recombines TRBV5-4 with TRBJ2-5; possible D gene TRBD2, 6 bases. The CDR3 contains 15 residues. CDR1 is SGHNT and CDR2 is YYREEE in the germline V gene (reference sequence). V lost 1 base to trimming and J lost 4 bases, with 14 bases between them. DNA for the CDR3: TGTGCCAGCAGCTTGAGGTCTCTGGGGGGAGAGACCCAGTACTTC. Amino acids: CASSLRSLGGETQYF.

This chain connects TRBV14 to TRBJ2-7; no clear D. V was pared by 0 bases and J by 5 bases, with 23 bases between. This CDR3 has 18 residues. Germline V gene data show CDR1 as SGHDN and CDR2 as FVKESK. This chain's CDR3 is CASSQDRLGRPDDDEQYF. CDR3 DNA: TGTGCCAGCAGCCAAGATAGGCTGGGCAGACCCGACGACGACGAGCAGTACTTC.

The V gene is TRBV9, the J gene TRBJ2-2; D is perhaps TRBD1 (5 bases). The germline CDR1 and CDR2 sequences are SGDLS and YYNGEE. The CDR3 runs to 17 residues. Trimming removed 5 bases from V and 3 bases from J, with 20 bases in between. CDR3 in amino acids: CASRHPKRGSDTGELFF. Written as DNA, the CDR3 is TGTGCCAGCAGACACCCCAAAAGGGGTTCCGACACCGGGGAGCTGTTTTTT.

Only a few counts were recorded for this clone. The chain combines TRBV30 with TRBJ1-1; D unclear. The CDR3 sequence is 14 residues long. In germline, CDR1 is GTSNPN, CDR2 SVGIG (reference sequence). Trimming cost V 0 bases and J 6 bases, with 14 bases left between them. CDR3: CAWSVPNEEPEAFF. The CDR3 bases are TGTGCCTGGAGTGTACCCAACGAAGAACCTGAAGCTTTCTTT.

The table lists this clone with a few counts. The chain combines TRBV6-4 with TRBJ1-2; D not certain. Germline V gives CDR1 MRHNA, CDR2 SNTAGT. The CDR3 spans 16 residues. The V end was cut by 3 bases, the J end by 2 bases, with 16 bases between. The CDR3 spells CASSDIEGELNYGYTF. CDR3 DNA sequence: TGTGCCAGCAGTGATATCGAGGGAGAGCTGAACTATGGCTACACCTTC.

The chain uses TRBV9 and TRBJ1-4; D is uncertain. The CDR3 has 14 residues. The V end was cut by 5 bases, the J end by 8 bases, with 16 bases between. Germline V gene sequence: CDR1 SGDLS, CDR2 YYNGEE. The CDR3 nucleotides are TGTGCCAGCAGTCAGGACGGACTGGGAGAAAAACTGTTTTTT. It is translated as CASSQDGLGEKLFF.

This chain uses TRBV28 with TRBJ1-1, with 8 bases that match TRBD1. The junction had 10 bases not matched to a gene; V was cut back by 6 bases and J by 1 base. There are 16 residues in the CDR3. Germline-derived CDR1 and CDR2 are MDHEN and SYDVKM. Here the CDR3 DNA reads TGTGCCAGCAGCCCAAGGACAGGGCGAGGGAACACTGAAGCTTTCTTT. Translated: CASSPRTGRGNTEAFF.

The rearrangement uses TRBV19 and TRBJ2-1; D not certain. V dropped 4 bases and J dropped 0 bases, with 10 bases sitting between them. CDR1 is LNHDA, CDR2 SQIVND, per germline (reference sequence). The CDR3 loop spans 15 amino acids. CDR3 DNA: TGTGCCAGTAGTACCCCCCCGAGCTCCTACAATGAGCAGTTCTTC. It encodes CASSTPPSSYNEQFF.

The chain combines TRBV29-1 with TRBJ2-7, with TRBD1 identical over 7 bases. The CDR3 spans 16 residues. Germline CDR1 SQVTM, CDR2 ANQGSEA. Unmatched junction bases numbered 11, after V lost 3 bases and J lost 0 bases. CDR3 sequence reads: CSVESPRQGTSYEQYF. The CDR3 DNA reads as TGCAGCGTTGAGTCTCCTAGACAGGGAACCTCCTACGAGCAGTACTTC.

This rearrangement joins TRBV27 to TRBJ1-1; unclear D gene. CDR1 is MNHEY and CDR2 is SMNVEV in the germline V gene (reference sequence). V was clipped by 5 bases and J by 4 bases, with 14 bases between them. The CDR3 spans 14 residues. This CDR3 reads CASSPRRAGTEAFF. The CDR3 DNA reads TGTGCCAGCAGTCCCCGGAGGGCGGGCACTGAAGCTTTCTTT.

The V and J genes are TRBV11-3 and TRBJ2-7, with unresolved D. The ends were cut back, 4 bases at V and 3 bases at J, with 4 bases in the middle. This CDR3 region has 11 residues. Germline V gene sequence: CDR1 SGHNT, CDR2 YENEEA. The CDR3 spells CASSWDYEQYF. CDR3 DNA: TGTGCCAGCAGCTGGGACTACGAGCAGTACTTC. The variable domain in full, completed from reference TRBV11-3 and TRBJ2-7, reads EAGVVQSPRYKIIEKKQPVAFWCNPISGHNTLYWYLQNLGQGPELLIRYENEEAVDDSQLPKDRFSAERLKGVDSTLKIQPAELGDSAVYLCASSWDYEQYFGPGTRLTVT.

This sequence joins TRBV4-3 and TRBJ1-1, with 10 bases fitting TRBD1. Unmatched junction bases numbered 2, after V lost 2 bases and J lost 2 bases. Germline V gives CDR1 LGHNA, CDR2 YSLEER. The CDR3 runs to 15 residues. This chain's CDR3 is CASSQRTGGNTEAFF. In DNA form, the CDR3 reads TGCGCCAGCAGCCAACGGACAGGGGGAAACACTGAAGCTTTCTTT.

The chain carries TRBV4-2 and TRBJ2-1, with 7 bases matching TRBD1. Germline V CDR1 and CDR2: LGHNA, YNFKEQ. The length of the CDR3 is 13 residues. The V segment lost 4 bases and the J segment 4 bases; nucleotides outside the gene matches: 1. The CDR3 here is CASSRGQYNEQFF. DNA for the CDR3: TGTGCCAGCAGCCGGGGACAGTACAATGAGCAGTTCTTC.